These 19 T cell receptor beta chains came from one sample sequenced in a study of control samples from healthy donors and cancer patients. Profiled with immunoSEQ multiplex PCR; TCRdb holds only in-frame clones, not every one. This table has 100,000 to 150,000 clones, around nine tenths appearing once. The source material was blood. All receptors derive from a man between 18 and 35 years old in good health.

V usage is TRBV6-5 and J usage is TRBJ2-5; 8 bases match TRBD1. CDR3 length equals 14 residues. The V gene's germline CDR1 is MNHEY and CDR2 SVGAGI. The J segment lost 6 bases and the V segment lost 5 bases, leaving 8 bases of the junction unmatched. CDR3 coding DNA: TGTGCCAGCAGTCCTACAGGGGGAAGGCAGACCCAGTACTTC. Its protein product is CASSPTGGRQTQYF.

This clone was seen just once. Here the CDR3 reads CASSLPQSTSGDTQYF. DNA for the CDR3: TGTGCCAGCAGTCTACCCCAATCGACTAGCGGCGATACGCAGTATTTT. This rearrangement joins TRBV6-6 to TRBJ2-3; 9 bases match TRBD2. J lost 6 bases, V lost 5 bases, and 12 bases had no gene match. The CDR3 covers 16 residues. The germline CDR1 and CDR2 sequences are MNHNY and SVGAGI (reference sequence).

The chain has TRBV6-5 and TRBJ1-1, with D perhaps matching TRBD1 (5 bases). The CDR3 sequence is 13 residues long. Trimming stripped 7 bases from V and 3 bases from J, with 12 bases between. In germline, CDR1 is MNHEY, CDR2 SVGAGI. CDR3 sequence reads: CASKNPGHTEAFF. CDR3 in DNA: TGTGCCAGCAAGAACCCAGGGCACACTGAAGCTTTCTTT.

This rearrangement joins TRBV19 to TRBJ1-5, with a weak D call TRBD1 (6 bases). From germline, CDR1 is LNHDA and CDR2 SQIVND (reference sequence). The CDR3 totals 14 residues. V lost 1 base and J lost 7, with 11 bases in between. In DNA form, the CDR3 reads TGTGCCAGTAGTATAGGCAAGGGACAACAGCCCCAGCATTTT. This codes for CASSIGKGQQPQHF.

The chain recombines TRBV10-3 with TRBJ1-5; possibly TRBD1 for D (5 bases). The CDR3 length is 16 residues. The germline V gene encodes CDR1 ENHRY and CDR2 SYGVKD. The V end lost 11 bases, the J end lost 2 bases, and 22 bases lay between the germline ends. CDR3 sequence reads: CASSGTQGVGNQPQHF. The DNA of the CDR3 is TGTGCCTCATCGGGCACTCAGGGCGTTGGCAATCAGCCCCAGCATTTT.

The rearrangement links TRBV18 to TRBJ2-7; a possible D gene is TRBD1 (5 bases). The CDR3 sequence is 15 residues long. CDR1 and CDR2 (germline): KGHSH, LQKENI. The ends were cut back, 1 base at V and 5 bases at J, with 15 bases in the middle. The CDR3 sequence is CASSPQDTYPHEQYF. The CDR3 nucleotides are TGTGCCAGCTCACCACAGGACACCTACCCCCACGAGCAGTACTTC. The full variable domain, completed using reference TRBV18 and TRBJ2-7, is NAGVMQNPRHLVRRRGQEARLRCSPMKGHSHVYWYRQLPEEGLKFMVYLQKENIIDESGMPKERFSAEFPKEGPSILRIQQVVRGDSAAYFCASSPQDTYPHEQYFGPGTRLTVT.

The chain joins TRBV2 to TRBJ2-1; D perhaps matches TRBD2 (7 bases). V lost 6 bases and J 4 bases, leaving 19 bases between the germline ends. The CDR3 is made up of 16 amino acids. Germline lookup yields CDR1 SNHLY and CDR2 FYNNEI. CDR3 sequence reads: CASRASIGGAYNEQFF. The CDR3 nucleotides read TGTGCCAGCAGAGCCTCAATAGGGGGGGCTTACAATGAGCAGTTCTTC.

The J gene is TRBJ1-4, the V gene TRBV28; possible D gene TRBD1, 6 bases. The CDR3 runs to 15 residues. Germline V lookup: CDR1 MDHEN, CDR2 SYDVKM. Trimming cost V 7 bases and J 5 bases, with 17 bases left between them. This chain's CDR3 is CASTDFSGENEKLFF. The CDR3 nucleotides read TGTGCCAGCACTGATTTCTCAGGGGAAAATGAAAAACTGTTTTTT.

The chain joins TRBV19 to TRBJ1-5; a weak D match, TRBD1 (5 bases). Germline CDR1 is LNHDA and CDR2 is SQIVND (reference sequence). Trimming pared 9 bases from V and 3 bases from J, leaving 15 bases between. The CDR3 length is 14 residues. The CDR3 nucleotides are TGTGCCAGCGGGGGTGACCGCGTCAATCAGCCCCAGCATTTT. It encodes CASGGDRVNQPQHF. The whole variable domain, remainder taken from reference TRBV19 and TRBJ1-5, is DGGITQSPKYLFRKEGQNVTLSCEQNLNHDAMYWYRQDPGQGLRLIYYSQIVNDFQKGDIAEGYSVSREKKESFPLTVTSAQKNPTAFYLCASGGDRVNQPQHFGDGTRLSIL.

The chain couples TRBV9 to TRBJ1-5; unclear D gene. Germline assignment: CDR1 SGDLS and CDR2 YYNGEE. The CDR3 is 13 residues long. Trimming cost V 0 bases and J 7 bases, with 8 bases left between them. CDR3 loop: CASSVGSGQPQHF. The CDR3 DNA reads as TGTGCCAGCAGCGTAGGATCGGGGCAGCCCCAGCATTTT.

The rearrangement links TRBV5-8 to TRBJ1-3; perhaps TRBD1 as D (5 bases). The CDR3 contains 15 residues. The germline gives CDR1 SGHTS, CDR2 YDEGEE. V was shortened by 4 bases and J by 1 base, with 12 bases between the two germline ends. CDR3 bases: TGTGCCAGCAGCACTACCGGGACGTCTGGAAACACCATATATTTT. This sequence encodes CASSTTGTSGNTIYF.

This chain uses TRBV24-1 with TRBJ2-1; perhaps TRBD1 as D (6 bases). CDR1 is KGHDR and CDR2 is SFDVKD in the germline V gene. The CDR3 has 16 residues. Trimming took 0 bases from V and 9 from J, leaving 17 bases between them. In nucleotides, the CDR3 is TGTGCCACCAGTGATTTGAGGCAGGGGATTGGAGGTGAGCAGTTCTTC. As protein: CATSDLRQGIGGEQFF.

The chain joins TRBV28 to TRBJ1-3; 9 bases align to TRBD1. The germline gives CDR1 MDHEN, CDR2 SYDVKM. The CDR3 contains 14 residues. Trimming took 7 bases from V and 3 from J; bases not matched to a gene: 4. This CDR3 is CASNQGQGGNTIYF. CDR3 DNA sequence: TGTGCCAGCAACCAGGGACAGGGTGGAAACACCATATATTTT. Full variable domain (rest looked up from reference TRBV28 and TRBJ1-3): DVKVTQSSRYLVKRTGEKVFLECVQDMDHENMFWYRQDPGLGLRLIYFSYDVKMKEKGDIPEGYSVSREKKERFSLILESASTNQTSMYLCASNQGQGGNTIYFGEGSWLTVV.

The chain is built from TRBV11-2 and TRBJ1-1; no reliable D call. V lost 1 base to trimming and J lost 6 bases, with 9 bases between them. Per the germline V gene, CDR1 is SGHAT and CDR2 is FQNNGV. This CDR3 region has 13 residues. DNA of the CDR3: TGTGCCAGCAGCTTAGTCCAGAGTGCTGAAGCTTTCTTT. The encoded protein is CASSLVQSAEAFF.

The rearrangement joins TRBV2 to TRBJ1-1; D is uncertain. The CDR3 is 12 residues long. Trimming cost V 7 bases and J 0 bases, with 6 bases left between them. Germline V gene lookup returns CDR1 SNHLY and CDR2 FYNNEI. CDR3 DNA: TGTGCCAGCAAATTGATGAACACTGAAGCTTTCTTT. It encodes CASKLMNTEAFF.

The chain combines TRBV27 with TRBJ2-2, with D maybe TRBD1 (6 bases). V was pared by 3 bases and J by 4 bases, with 12 bases between. CDR1 and CDR2 from the germline V gene are MNHEY and SMNVEV (reference sequence). The CDR3 length is 15 residues. CDR3 in amino acids: CASSFEGVGTGELFF. CDR3 sequence (DNA): TGTGCCAGCAGTTTTGAGGGGGTAGGCACCGGGGAGCTGTTTTTT.

The chain joins TRBV10-3 to TRBJ2-1; 9 nucleotides agree with TRBD1. Trimming removed 4 bases from V and 8 bases from J; junction bases left unmatched: 3. The CDR3 runs 13 residues. The germline gives CDR1 ENHRY, CDR2 SYGVKD. The CDR3 DNA is TGTGCCATCAGTGGGGGACAGGGCGATGAGCAGTTCTTC. This encodes CAISGGQGDEQFF.

The chain employs TRBV27 and TRBJ1-4; tentative D call: TRBD1 (5 bases). The CDR3 loop spans 14 amino acids. V was clipped by 3 bases and J by 8 bases, with 13 bases between them. Germline V gene data show CDR1 as MNHEY and CDR2 as SMNVEV (reference sequence). The CDR3 bases are TGTGCCAGCAGTTTGATGCGGGAGGGGGAAAAACTGTTTTTT. Residues: CASSLMREGEKLFF.

The J gene is TRBJ1-5, the V gene TRBV5-5, with D possibly matching TRBD1 (6 bases). The CDR3 length is 15 residues. With 5 bases removed from V and 3 bases from J, the gap between germline ends came to 15 bases. Germline V gene data show CDR1 as SGHKS and CDR2 as YYEKEE (reference sequence). CDR3 DNA: TGTGCCAGCAGTGGGGGGGCAGGATACAATCAGCCCCAGCATTTT. Protein sequence: CASSGGAGYNQPQHF.